This TCR beta chain originates from a study of beta chain features in type 1 diabetes. Blood was drawn once from each donor into heparinised tubes. The draws averaged about 120 mL. Using CD45RO/CCR7/CD25/CD127/CD95/CD27, CD4+ naive, central memory, regulatory and stem cell-like memory cells were sorted. Reverse transcribing all isolated RNA meant expressed TCRB transcripts were sequenced. TCRdb keeps only in-frame clones here, not all; method: immunoSEQ multiplex PCR. The sample contains 150,000 to 190,000 clones, approximately 10% of which appear only once. General study findings and limits: Healthy donors had naive, central memory and Treg TCRB repertoires that appeared less similar than those seen among patients. Moderately but significantly shorter TCRB CDR3s were found in Type 1 diabetes patients in all four CD4+ subsets. Any HLA type influence on TCRB rearrangement was left unresolved here.

This clone was observed once. Its target is unknown. This receptor was obtained from a man aged 25 to 40 with type 1 diabetes. The source material was central memory CD4+ T cells from blood.

The CDR3 is CACGERGQYF. In DNA, the CDR3 is TGTGCCTGCGGGGAACGGGGGCAGTACTTC. The chain recombines TRBV6-5 with TRBJ2-7, with D perhaps TRBD2 (6 bases). The V gene lost 11 bases and the J gene lost 9 bases, with 14 bases spanning the gap. Germline CDR1 is MNHEY and CDR2 is SVGAGI. The CDR3 length is 10 residues.